This is a list of T cell receptor beta chains from one sample in a study of T cell repertoires in cytomegalovirus infection. TCRdb used MiXCR to reprocess the reads, holding one entry per CDR3 protein. Among about 140,000 distinct CDR3 sequences, about 6.5% were seen once, and the ten largest hold roughly 18%. The sample taken for sequencing was PBMCs. Receptors originate from a human donor in good health (CMV status not recorded). Some clones in this sample may be carry-over from other donors' samples. Each CDR3 is given with its conserved first and last residue. D genes are given only for firm matches. A clone size is listed for some rows: how often the clone was seen (once, few, many), or a class if it is expanded.

abundance | j_gene | d_gene | v_gene | CDR3aa | CDR3nt
many | TRBJ1-1 | NA | TRBV7-9 | CASSLMQGTNTEAFF | TGTGCCAGCAGCTTAATGCAGGGGACGAACACTGAAGCTTTCTTT
many | TRBJ1-3 | NA | TRBV6-5 | CASTLEGPGGNTIYF | TGTGCCAGCACCCTAGAGGGTCCGGGTGGAAACACCATATATTTT
few | TRBJ1-1 | NA | TRBV30 | CAWSGVPTEAFF | TGTGCCTGGAGTGGCGTGCCCACTGAAGCTTTCTTT
NA | TRBJ2-5 | NA | TRBV20-1 | CSARGGPETQYF | TGCAGTGCTAGAGGGGGACCGGAGACCCAGTACTTC
few | TRBJ2-3 | NA | TRBV7-3 | CASSRGPTDTQYF | TGTGCCAGCAGCAGGGGTCCGACAGATACGCAGTATTTT
many | TRBJ2-3 | NA | TRBV7-2 | CASSLVLLVGDTQYF | TGTGCCAGCAGCTTAGTGCTTCTGGTGGGGGATACGCAGTATTTT
NA | TRBJ2-3 | TRBD2 | TRBV6-1 | CASSGSGVRTDTQYF | TGTGCCAGCAGTGGTAGCGGGGTACGCACAGATACGCAGTATTTT
many | TRBJ2-7 | NA | TRBV7-2 | CASSLGPSGEQYF | TGTGCCAGCAGCTTGGGACCCAGCGGGGAGCAGTACTTC
many | TRBJ1-2 | NA | TRBV2 | CASSVPQGNYGYTF | TGTGCCAGCAGTGTCCCTCAGGGGAACTATGGCTACACCTTC
many | TRBJ1-2 | NA | TRBV4-2 | CASSQDGRTENYGYTF | TGTGCCAGCAGCCAAGATGGAAGGACAGAAAACTATGGCTACACCTTC
many | TRBJ2-7 | TRBD2 | TRBV7-9 | CASTRGAGTEQYF | TGTGCCAGCACTCGGGGAGCGGGGACTGAGCAGTACTTC
many | TRBJ2-1 | NA | TRBV7-9 | CASSDVIKRNEQFF | TGTGCCAGCAGCGACGTGATCAAACGCAATGAGCAGTTCTTC
many | TRBJ1-2 | NA | TRBV12-3/TRBV12-4 | CASSLGTTNYGYTF | TGTGCCAGCAGTTTAGGGACAACCAACTATGGCTACACCTTC
NA | TRBJ1-3 | NA | TRBV6-6 | CASSYPIDTIYF | TGTGCCAGCAGTTACCCCATCGACACCATATATTTT
many | TRBJ1-5 | TRBD1 | TRBV11-2 | CASSPGTGGEDQPQHF | TGTGCCAGCAGCCCCGGGACAGGGGGCGAGGATCAGCCCCAGCATTTT
many | TRBJ2-1 | TRBD2 | TRBV7-9 | CASSYRTSGNNEQFF | TGTGCCAGCAGCTATAGGACTAGCGGAAACAATGAGCAGTTCTTC
NA | TRBJ2-6 | NA | TRBV10-3 | CAISGANVLTF | TGTGCCATCAGTGGGGCCAACGTCCTGACTTTC
many | TRBJ1-1 | TRBD1 | TRBV7-2 | CASSSLGGGSAVTTEAFF | TGTGCCAGCAGCTCACTGGGAGGGGGCTCCGCCGTCACCACTGAAGCTTTCTTT
many | TRBJ1-5 | NA | TRBV28 | CASKRAGSNQPQHF | TGTGCCAGCAAGCGGGCAGGGAGCAATCAGCCCCAGCATTTT
NA | TRBJ2-7 | NA | TRBV20-1 | CSARDPAGLYEQYF | TGCAGTGCTAGAGATCCAGCAGGGCTTTACGAGCAGTACTTC
many | TRBJ2-7 | NA | TRBV19 | CASSTGTGSYEQYF | TGTGCCAGTAGCACCGGGACGGGATCCTACGAGCAGTACTTC
few | TRBJ2-1 | TRBD2 | TRBV12-3/TRBV12-4 | CASGGVAVYNEQFF | TGTGCCAGCGGGGGGGTGGCGGTCTACAATGAGCAGTTCTTC
many | TRBJ2-7 | NA | TRBV7-9 | CASSSAPDIGNLYEQYF | TGTGCCAGCAGCTCGGCACCCGACATCGGGAACCTCTACGAGCAGTACTTC
many | TRBJ2-1 | NA | TRBV7-3 | CASSPTGLSYNEQFF | TGTGCCAGCAGTCCCACAGGTCTTTCCTACAATGAGCAGTTCTTC
many | TRBJ1-1 | NA | TRBV5-4 | CASSQEAGMMNTEAFF | TGTGCCAGCAGCCAAGAGGCGGGTATGATGAACACTGAAGCTTTCTTT
NA | TRBJ1-2 | NA | TRBV12-3/TRBV12-4 | CASGRGGDGYTF | TGTGCCAGCGGGAGAGGGGGGGATGGCTACACCTTC
NA | TRBJ2-1 | NA | TRBV3-1 | CASSQDTQGRRFF | TGTGCCAGCAGCCAAGATACCCAAGGTCGGCGTTTCTTC
few | TRBJ1-1 | NA | TRBV29-1 | CSVELRAGKAFF | TGCAGCGTTGAACTTCGGGCAGGGAAGGCTTTCTTT
few | TRBJ2-1 | NA | TRBV2 | CASRTKERSYNEQFF | TGTGCCAGCAGGACTAAAGAGCGCTCCTACAATGAGCAGTTCTTC
NA | TRBJ1-2 | TRBD1 | TRBV30 | CAIGRTGSNNFYGYTF | TGTGCCATAGGCCGGACAGGGTCTAACAACTTCTATGGCTACACCTTC
many | TRBJ1-2 | TRBD1 | TRBV7-8 | CASSYGTDYGYTF | TGTGCCAGCAGCTACGGGACAGACTATGGCTACACCTTC
many | TRBJ2-3 | TRBD2 | TRBV7-2 | CASSKVGTSTDTQYF | TGTGCCAGCAGCAAAGTGGGGACTAGTACAGATACGCAGTATTTT
NA | TRBJ2-3 | NA | TRBV20-1 | CSAPPRPPGIGTDTQYF | TGCAGTGCTCCCCCCCGCCCCCCGGGGATCGGCACAGATACGCAGTATTTT
many | TRBJ1-3 | TRBD1 | TRBV28 | CASSQPRDRAGNTIYF | TGTGCCAGCAGTCAACCCCGGGACAGGGCTGGAAACACCATATATTTT
few | TRBJ2-2 | TRBD1 | TRBV19 | CASSIGGTGNTGELFF | TGTGCCAGTAGTATAGGGGGGACAGGTAACACCGGGGAGCTGTTTTTT
many | TRBJ2-7 | NA | TRBV20-1 | CSAGVGTAVQYF | TGCAGTGCTGGCGTAGGGACGGCAGTGCAGTACTTC
many | TRBJ2-7 | TRBD2 | TRBV7-8 | CASSQGRTSGGITYEQYF | TGTGCCAGCAGCCAGGGGAGGACTAGCGGGGGGATTACCTACGAGCAGTACTTC
many | TRBJ2-5 | TRBD2 | TRBV7-2 | CASSPRTSGWETQYF | TGTGCCAGCAGCCCGCGGACTAGCGGGTGGGAGACCCAGTACTTC
NA | TRBJ2-3 | NA | TRBV6-1 | CASSSPEGLPTDTQYF | TGTGCCAGCAGTTCCCCTGAGGGACTCCCCACAGATACGCAGTATTTT
many | TRBJ1-1 | TRBD1 | TRBV5-6 | CASSLRIGQVTDNTEAFF | TGTGCCAGCAGCTTAAGGATTGGACAGGTCACCGATAACACTGAAGCTTTCTTT
NA | TRBJ1-1 | NA | TRBV10-3 | CAIRQPLNTEAFF | TGTGCCATCAGGCAGCCTCTGAACACTGAAGCTTTCTTT
many | TRBJ2-7 | NA | TRBV7-2 | CASSLGGRSYEQYF | TGTGCCAGCAGCTTGGGGGGCCGAAGCTACGAGCAGTACTTC
many | TRBJ2-1 | NA | TRBV10-3 | CAISESSGRSAEQFF | TGTGCCATCAGTGAGTCGAGCGGCAGATCAGCTGAGCAGTTCTTC
many | TRBJ2-7 | NA | TRBV28 | CASSLPTGRYYEQYF | TGTGCCAGCAGTTTACCCACAGGGCGGTACTACGAGCAGTACTTC
NA | TRBJ1-1 | NA | TRBV11-2 | CASSTRPRGVHTEAFF | TGTGCCAGCAGCACCCGGCCCCGGGGAGTGCACACTGAAGCTTTCTTT
many | TRBJ2-5 | NA | TRBV10-2 | CASSERELTLGETQYF | TGCGCCAGCAGTGAGCGGGAATTGACCTTGGGGGAGACCCAGTACTTC
many | TRBJ2-5 | TRBD2 | TRBV7-2 | CASSASGGAETQYF | TGTGCCAGCAGCGCTAGCGGGGGGGCAGAGACCCAGTACTTC
many | TRBJ1-6 | NA | TRBV7-2 | CASSPTWGSDSPLHF | TGTGCCAGCAGCCCAACTTGGGGCTCTGATTCACCCCTCCACTTT
many | TRBJ2-1 | NA | TRBV20-1 | CSARDLRRGSYNEQFF | TGCAGTGCTAGAGATTTGAGGAGGGGCTCCTACAATGAGCAGTTCTTC